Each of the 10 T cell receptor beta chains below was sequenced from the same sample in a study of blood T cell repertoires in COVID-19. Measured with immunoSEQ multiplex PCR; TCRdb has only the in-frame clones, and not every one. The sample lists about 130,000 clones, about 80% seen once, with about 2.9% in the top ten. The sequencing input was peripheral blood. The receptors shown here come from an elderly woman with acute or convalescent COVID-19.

CDR3 amino acids: CASSVVARSEGYTF. CDR3 bases: TGTGCCAGCAGCGTAGTAGCACGAAGTGAGGGCTACACCTTC. The chain has TRBV9 and TRBJ1-2; D is undetermined. Germline V CDR1 and CDR2: SGDLS, YYNGEE. The CDR3 extends over 14 amino acids. The ends were cut back, 0 bases at V and 8 bases at J, with 14 bases in the middle.

CDR3: CASSSETGSSGNTIYF. The CDR3 DNA reads TGTGCCAGCAGCTCCGAGACAGGGAGCTCTGGAAACACCATATATTTT. V usage is TRBV7-8 and J usage is TRBJ1-3; 7 nucleotides agree with TRBD1. CDR3 length equals 16 residues. The germline CDR1 and CDR2 sequences are SGHVS and FQNEAQ. V dropped 4 bases and J dropped 0; count of bases not matched to a gene: 6.

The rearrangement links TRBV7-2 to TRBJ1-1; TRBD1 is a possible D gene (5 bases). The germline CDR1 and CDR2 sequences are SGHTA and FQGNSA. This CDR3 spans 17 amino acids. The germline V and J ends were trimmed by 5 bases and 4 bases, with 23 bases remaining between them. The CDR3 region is CASSPRPGGHQGTEAFF. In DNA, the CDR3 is TGTGCCAGCAGCCCCCGCCCGGGGGGTCATCAGGGCACTGAAGCTTTCTTT. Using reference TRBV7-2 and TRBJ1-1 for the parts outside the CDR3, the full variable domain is GAGVSQSPSNKVTEKGKDVELRCDPISGHTALYWYRQSLGQGLEFLIYFQGNSAPDKSGLPSDRFSAERTGGSVSTLTIQRTQQEDSAVYLCASSPRPGGHQGTEAFFGQGTRLTVV.

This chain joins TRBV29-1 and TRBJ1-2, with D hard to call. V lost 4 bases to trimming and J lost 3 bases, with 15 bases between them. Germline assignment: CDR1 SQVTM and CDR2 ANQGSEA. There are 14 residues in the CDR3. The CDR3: CSVVLPGSDYGYTF. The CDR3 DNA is TGCAGCGTTGTGCTTCCCGGGTCGGACTATGGCTACACCTTC.

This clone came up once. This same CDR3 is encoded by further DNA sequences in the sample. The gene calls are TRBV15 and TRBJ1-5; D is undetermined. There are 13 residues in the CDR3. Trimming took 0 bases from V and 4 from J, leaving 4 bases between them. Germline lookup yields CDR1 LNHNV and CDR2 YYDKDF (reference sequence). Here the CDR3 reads CATSRDRNQPQHF. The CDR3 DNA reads TGTGCCACCAGCAGAGATAGAAATCAGCCCCAGCATTTT.

In DNA form, the CDR3 reads TGTGCCAGCAGCTTCGGACAGGGATCCTACGAGCAGTACTTC. It codes for CASSFGQGSYEQYF. The genes are TRBV3-1 (or the pseudogene TRBV3-2) and TRBJ2-7; 8 bases line up with TRBD1. CDR1 and CDR2 (germline): LGHDT, YNNKEL (reference sequence). The J segment lost 1 base and the V segment lost 5 bases, leaving 4 bases of the junction unmatched. The CDR3 is made up of 14 amino acids.

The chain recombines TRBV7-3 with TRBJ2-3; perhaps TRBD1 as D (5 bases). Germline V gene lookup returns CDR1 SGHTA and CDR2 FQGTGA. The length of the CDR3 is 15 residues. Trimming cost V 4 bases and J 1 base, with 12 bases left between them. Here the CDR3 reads CASSSHSTGTDTQYF. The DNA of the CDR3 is TGTGCCAGCAGCTCTCATTCGACAGGCACAGATACGCAGTATTTT.

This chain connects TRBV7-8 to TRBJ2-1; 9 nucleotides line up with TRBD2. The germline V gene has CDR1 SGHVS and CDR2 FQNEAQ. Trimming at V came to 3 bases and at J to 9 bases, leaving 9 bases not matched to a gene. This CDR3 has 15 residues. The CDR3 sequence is CASSFRGGGAGEQFF. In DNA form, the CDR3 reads TGTGCCAGCAGCTTCCGGGGCGGGGGGGCCGGTGAGCAGTTCTTC.

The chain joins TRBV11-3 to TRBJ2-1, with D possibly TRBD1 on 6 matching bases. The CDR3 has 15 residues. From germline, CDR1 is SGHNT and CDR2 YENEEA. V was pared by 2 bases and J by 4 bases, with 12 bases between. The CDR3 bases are TGTGCCAGCAGCTTACAGGGGATGGGGTACAATGAGCAGTTCTTC. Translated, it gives CASSLQGMGYNEQFF.

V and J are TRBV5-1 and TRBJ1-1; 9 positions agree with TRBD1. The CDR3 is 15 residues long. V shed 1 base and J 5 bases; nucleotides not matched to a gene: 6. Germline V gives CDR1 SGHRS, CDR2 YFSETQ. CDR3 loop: CASSLPGQGRTEAFF. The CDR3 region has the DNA TGCGCCAGCAGCTTGCCGGGACAGGGTAGAACTGAAGCTTTCTTT.